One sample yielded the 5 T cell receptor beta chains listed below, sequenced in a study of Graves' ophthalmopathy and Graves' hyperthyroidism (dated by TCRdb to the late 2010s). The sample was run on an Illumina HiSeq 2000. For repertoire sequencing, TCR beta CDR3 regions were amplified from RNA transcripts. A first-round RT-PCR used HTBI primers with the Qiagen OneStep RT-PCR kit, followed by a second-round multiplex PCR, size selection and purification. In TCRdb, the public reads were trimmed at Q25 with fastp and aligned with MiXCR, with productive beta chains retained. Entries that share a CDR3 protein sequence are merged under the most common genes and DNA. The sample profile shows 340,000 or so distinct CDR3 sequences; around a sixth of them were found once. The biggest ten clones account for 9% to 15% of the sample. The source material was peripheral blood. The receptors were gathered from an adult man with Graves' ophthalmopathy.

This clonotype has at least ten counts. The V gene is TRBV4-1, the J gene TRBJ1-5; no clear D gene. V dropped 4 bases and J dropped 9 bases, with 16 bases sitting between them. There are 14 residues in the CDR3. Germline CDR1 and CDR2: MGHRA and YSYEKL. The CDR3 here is CASSPLQAGRPQHF. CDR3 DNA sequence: TGCGCCAGCAGCCCCCTCCAGGCCGGCCGGCCCCAGCATTTT.

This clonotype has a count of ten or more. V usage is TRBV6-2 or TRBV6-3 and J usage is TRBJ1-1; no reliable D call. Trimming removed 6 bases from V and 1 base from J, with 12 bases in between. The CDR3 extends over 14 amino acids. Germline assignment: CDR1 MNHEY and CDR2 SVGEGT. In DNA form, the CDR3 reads TGTGCCAGCAGGCCCCCCACCACGAACACTGAAGCTTTCTTT. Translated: CASRPPTTNTEAFF.

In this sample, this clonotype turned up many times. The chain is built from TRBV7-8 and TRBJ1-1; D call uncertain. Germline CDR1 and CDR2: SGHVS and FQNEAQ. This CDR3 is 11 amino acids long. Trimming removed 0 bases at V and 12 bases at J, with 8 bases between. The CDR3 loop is CASSLASVSFF. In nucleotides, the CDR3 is TGTGCCAGCAGCTTAGCGTCGGTTTCTTTCTTT.

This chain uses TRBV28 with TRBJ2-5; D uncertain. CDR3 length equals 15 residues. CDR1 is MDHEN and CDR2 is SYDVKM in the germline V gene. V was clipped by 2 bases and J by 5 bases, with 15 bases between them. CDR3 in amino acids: CASSLDPQALETQYF. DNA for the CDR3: TGTGCCAGCAGTTTAGACCCCCAGGCGTTGGAGACCCAGTACTTC.

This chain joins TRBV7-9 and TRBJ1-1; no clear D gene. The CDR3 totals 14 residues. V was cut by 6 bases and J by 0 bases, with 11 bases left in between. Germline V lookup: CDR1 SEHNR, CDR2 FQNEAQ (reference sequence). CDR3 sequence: CASSYNIMNTEAFF. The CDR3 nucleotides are TGTGCCAGCAGTTACAATATTATGAACACTGAAGCTTTCTTT.